This TCR beta chain derives from a study of blood T cell repertoires in COVID-19 (dated by TCRdb to 2018 to 2021). In terms of the full investigation: Collaborator samples came from the United States, Italy and Spain and covered acute and convalescent phases of COVID-19. The prospective study material was composed of cDNA or gDNA derived from T cells, B-cell-depleted T cells, or PBMCs. Deeply sampled blood TCRbeta repertoires from subjects exposed to, actively infected with, or recovered from COVID-19 were included in the dataset. The repertoires were released in a freely available public database intended as a resource for research on the immune response to SARS-CoV-2. Samples were obtained from the ongoing ImmuneRACE study (first 160 participants) and from 1,254 subjects provided by 6 global collaborators. Nearly every sample came with metadata listing a de-identified subject ID, COVID-19 status, age in years and sex. Where available, HLA class I and class II types were obtained from metadata supplied by the sample provider rather than from assay-based typing. Summary of the overall study and its limitations: How much clinical and demographic metadata was included differed by source and by participant, and the metadata was provided uncurated.

This clone occurred a few times. The antigen it recognizes is unknown. Base quality data are lacking; no much larger clone is found one base away. Whole blood was collected in K2EDTA tubes by collaborating institutions according to the institutions' own protocols. For TCRbeta analysis, collaborators shipped samples in one of three forms: frozen whole blood, isolated PBMCs, or DNA extracted from either of those sample types. Trimming removed 5 bases from V and 1 base from J; the gene matches leave 5 bases unexplained. The CDR3 measures 16 amino acids from cysteine to phenylalanine. Only the CDR3 portion is preserved as DNA: 48 bases, with reading frame beginning at the first base. Per the germline V gene (reference sequence), SEHNR is the CDR1 and FQNEAQ is the CDR2. TCRbeta CDR3 regions were amplified from genomic DNA using the immunoSEQ Assay, a bias-controlled multiplex PCR. The study's own analysis went as follows. Within the assay, amplification of reference gene primers was used to estimate how many nucleated cells each sample contained. Sequence reads were collapsed and filtered to measure the absolute abundance of every unique TCRbeta CDR3 rearrangement. For each sample, productive Simpson clonality was calculated as the square root of Simpson's diversity index across productive rearrangements. Drawn from immuneACCESS, this table holds only the in-frame rearrangements with V and J called that TCRdb kept. Clones are partly lost; checked studies trace under half to an unresolved V gene and leave the rest unexplained. The D gene and trimming were derived from the DNA, and the V and J assignments and clone size from that table. The sample profile shows 95,000 to 150,000 clones; 75% to 90% of them were found once. Clones ranked in the top ten supply almost 30% of the sample.

This TCR was recovered from a woman in her 70s with acute or convalescent COVID-19. The sequencing sample was made of peripheral blood. The chain is encoded by TRBV7-9 joined to TRBJ1-5, and TRBD1 aligns with 10 junction nucleotides. The encoded CDR3 is CASSRGQGRSNQPQHF. The DNA sequence is as follows: TGTGCCAGCAGCAGGGGACAGGGGCGCAGCAATCAGCCCCAGCATTTT.